Following are 22 T cell receptor beta chains from one sample sequenced in a study of PD-L1 blockade in urothelial cancer. Time point noted: peripheral blood 6 weeks after treatment start. The data were produced by immunoSEQ multiplex PCR, yet TCRdb's version contains in-frame clones alone and is incomplete. The table has about 90,000 clones, 83% seen once; the top ten hold 8.4%. The specimen was PBMCs, collected around atezolizumab (anti-PD-L1) treatment. These receptors were collected from a man between 65 and 85 years old with urothelial cancer.

This clone was recorded a few times. V and J are TRBV27 and TRBJ2-3, with 11 bases identical to TRBD2. Germline assignment: CDR1 MNHEY and CDR2 SMNVEV (reference sequence). J gave up 6 bases and V 5 bases, and 4 bases lay outside the gene matches. This CDR3 region has 14 residues. CDR3 residues: CASSLGTSGDTQYF. The CDR3 bases are TGTGCCAGCAGTCTGGGGACTAGCGGCGATACGCAGTATTTT.

This chain links TRBV2 with TRBJ1-4, with 8 bases matching TRBD1. With V trimmed by 5 bases and J by 0 bases, 8 bases remained unmatched. The CDR3 consists of 17 residues. Germline V CDR1 and CDR2: SNHLY, FYNNEI. In DNA form, the CDR3 reads TGTGCCAGCAGTAAGACAGGGGCGGTAGCAACTAATGAAAAACTGTTTTTT. Amino acid sequence: CASSKTGAVATNEKLFF.

This clone was detected only a few times. This chain joins TRBV7-9 and TRBJ2-5, with D unresolved. V shed 5 bases and J shed 5 bases, with 9 bases lying between them. There are 12 residues in the CDR3. CDR1 is SEHNR, CDR2 FQNEAQ, per germline (reference sequence). For the CDR3, the DNA is TGTGCCAGCAGCAGAGCCCGTGAGACCCAGTACTTC. Translating gives CASSRARETQYF.

V usage is TRBV11-3 and J usage is TRBJ2-7, with D possibly being TRBD1 (5 bases). Germline values: CDR1 SGHNT, CDR2 YENEEA. Trimming cost V 1 base and J 5 bases, with 9 bases left between them. The CDR3 runs to 13 residues. The CDR3 nucleotides are TGTGCCAGCAGCTTAGGACAGATCGACGAGCAGTACTTC. It translates to CASSLGQIDEQYF.

The CDR3 bases are TGTGCCAGCTCACCGGACAGGGGGGTTAACTATGGCTACACCTTC. Translation gives CASSPDRGVNYGYTF. The chain is built from TRBV18 and TRBJ1-2, with TRBD1 matching over 10 bases. The V gene end was trimmed by 3 bases and the J gene end by 1 base; junction bases not matched to a gene: 2. CDR3 length equals 15 residues. Germline values: CDR1 KGHSH, CDR2 LQKENI.

Only a few counts were recorded for this clone. J is TRBJ2-1 and V is TRBV7-2; D possibly corresponds to TRBD1 (6 bases). The V and J ends lost 4 bases and 6 bases respectively, with 13 bases between them. This CDR3 spans 14 amino acids. CDR1 is SGHTA, CDR2 FQGNSA, per germline. The DNA for the CDR3 is TGTGCCAGCAGCTCCCCAGGGGAAGGCAATGAGCAGTTCTTC. Its protein product is CASSSPGEGNEQFF.

V is TRBV30 and J is TRBJ2-7; the D gene is possibly TRBD2 (6 bases). V dropped 2 bases and J dropped 9 bases, with 17 bases sitting between them. The CDR3 runs 13 residues. Germline-derived CDR1 and CDR2 are GTSNPN and SVGIG (reference sequence). Here the CDR3 DNA reads TGTGCCTGGAGTACCTACACCCAGGGAGGGCAGTACTTC. Translating gives CAWSTYTQGGQYF.

This clone has just one count. V gene TRBV6-5 combines with J gene TRBJ2-6, with a possible D match to TRBD1 (6 bases). The CDR3 has 15 residues. V lost 6 bases to trimming and J lost 1 base, with 10 bases between them. The V gene's germline CDR1 is MNHEY and CDR2 SVGAGI. CDR3 sequence (DNA): TGTGCCAGCAGACACAGGGAATCTGGGGCCAACGTCCTGACTTTC. It codes for CASRHRESGANVLTF.

CDR3 nucleotides: TGTGCCAGCAGTTTGTCGCGGGCCCTCTCCTACAATGAGCAGTTCTTC. It yields the protein CASSLSRALSYNEQFF. The chain is built from TRBV27 and TRBJ2-1, with D maybe TRBD2 (5 bases). CDR1 MNHEY and CDR2 SMNVEV come from the germline V gene (reference sequence). The CDR3 contains 16 residues. The V end was cut by 3 bases, the J end by 0 bases, with 12 bases between.

The sample holds one count of this clone. Written as DNA, the CDR3 is TGTGCCAGCAGCGTAGTCGAGGATACGCAGTATTTT. Translation gives CASSVVEDTQYF. This chain joins TRBV9 and TRBJ2-3; no definite D call. This CDR3 has 12 amino acids. V lost 0 bases and J lost 6, with 5 bases in between. Germline V gene sequence: CDR1 SGDLS, CDR2 YYNGEE.

J is TRBJ2-3 and V is TRBV9; TRBD1 matches 10 bases. Trimming at V came to 4 bases and at J to 5 bases, leaving 4 bases not matched to a gene. Germline values: CDR1 SGDLS, CDR2 YYNGEE. This CDR3 has 14 residues. This CDR3 is CASSPRTGGDTQYF. The CDR3 DNA sequence: TGTGCCAGCAGCCCCCGGACAGGGGGAGATACGCAGTATTTT.

V gene TRBV7-8 combines with J gene TRBJ1-1; 7 bases fit TRBD1. J lost 1 base, V lost 2 bases, and 4 bases had no gene match. Germline V gene data show CDR1 as SGHVS and CDR2 as FQNEAQ. The length of the CDR3 is 15 residues. The CDR3 region has the DNA TGTGCCAGCAGCTTATCCGGGACAGCGAACACTGAAGCTTTCTTT. Protein: CASSLSGTANTEAFF.

The chain has TRBV2 and TRBJ1-1, with a possible D match to TRBD1 (6 bases). Trimming removed 2 bases from V and 5 bases from J, with 12 bases in between. Germline CDR1 reads SNHLY; CDR2 reads FYNNEI. The CDR3 has 14 residues. CDR3: CASSEWNRVTEAFF. In DNA form, the CDR3 reads TGTGCCAGCAGTGAATGGAACAGGGTTACTGAAGCTTTCTTT.

This clone came up once. The gene calls are TRBV9 and TRBJ1-2; unclear D gene. The length of the CDR3 is 14 residues. The germline V gene encodes CDR1 SGDLS and CDR2 YYNGEE. V was clipped by 0 bases and J by 2 bases, with 8 bases between them. CDR3 protein: CASSVGQSNYGYTF. For the CDR3, the DNA is TGTGCCAGCAGCGTAGGGCAGTCAAACTATGGCTACACCTTC.

The sample holds one count of this clone. The rearrangement uses TRBV2 and TRBJ2-7; 9 bases are a match to TRBD1. Germline CDR1 SNHLY, CDR2 FYNNEI. Trimming at V came to 7 bases and at J to 4 bases, leaving 8 bases not matched to a gene. The CDR3 length is 14 residues. The chain's CDR3 is CASNPGTGRYEQYF. The CDR3 DNA follows: TGTGCCAGCAACCCCGGGACAGGGCGTTACGAGCAGTACTTC.

The rearrangement uses TRBV19 and TRBJ2-2; D perhaps matches TRBD1 (5 bases). Germline CDR1 and CDR2: LNHDA and SQIVND (reference sequence). The CDR3 contains 14 residues. V lost 7 bases to trimming and J lost 5 bases, with 14 bases between them. Here the CDR3 reads CASKAGAGTGELFF. As DNA, the CDR3 is TGTGCCAGTAAGGCTGGGGCCGGGACCGGGGAGCTGTTTTTT.

The chain carries TRBV9 and TRBJ2-5; D is ambiguous. V was trimmed by 4 bases and J by 0 bases, leaving 7 bases between them. The CDR3 runs to 13 residues. Germline loops: CDR1 SGDLS, CDR2 YYNGEE. CDR3 DNA: TGTGCCAGCAGCTTACAGAACCAAGAGACCCAGTACTTC. Translation: CASSLQNQETQYF.

J is TRBJ2-1 and V is TRBV18; 7 bases agree with TRBD2. From germline, CDR1 is KGHSH and CDR2 LQKENI. The CDR3 loop spans 14 amino acids. With V trimmed by 3 bases and J by 6 bases, 5 bases remained unmatched. The CDR3 DNA sequence: TGTGCCAGCTCACCCCCGACGGGAGGCAATGAGCAGTTCTTC. Protein product: CASSPPTGGNEQFF.

This chain connects TRBV19 to TRBJ1-5, with 9 bases fitting TRBD1. This CDR3 is built from 15 residues. The trim removed 5 bases at V and 3 bases at J, leaving 5 bases unmatched. Germline values: CDR1 LNHDA, CDR2 SQIVND (reference sequence). CDR3 DNA sequence: TGTGCCAGTAGTGTGGGGACAGGGACCAATCAGCCCCAGCATTTT. Encoded protein: CASSVGTGTNQPQHF. The whole variable domain, filled in from reference TRBV19 and TRBJ1-5, reads DGGITQSPKYLFRKEGQNVTLSCEQNLNHDAMYWYRQDPGQGLRLIYYSQIVNDFQKGDIAEGYSVSREKKESFPLTVTSAQKNPTAFYLCASSVGTGTNQPQHFGDGTRLSIL.

V usage is TRBV5-1 and J usage is TRBJ2-1, with 11 bases matching TRBD2. The CDR3 consists of 14 residues. V dropped 3 bases and J dropped 7; count of bases not matched to a gene: 3. Per germline, CDR1 SGHRS and CDR2 YFSETQ. CDR3 coding DNA: TGCGCCAGCAGCTCCGGGACTAGCGGTAATGAGCAGTTCTTC. As protein: CASSSGTSGNEQFF.

The chain recombines TRBV19 with TRBJ2-5; 9 bases agree with TRBD2. CDR1 is LNHDA, CDR2 SQIVND, per germline (reference sequence). V dropped 3 bases and J dropped 3; count of bases not matched to a gene: 2. The CDR3 is made up of 14 amino acids. The CDR3 DNA follows: TGTGCCAGTAGTATCGTAGCGGGAGAAGAGACCCAGTACTTC. Encoded protein: CASSIVAGEETQYF.

In this sample, this clone turned up once. The gene calls are TRBV5-4 and TRBJ2-1, with 7 positions matching TRBD2. CDR1 and CDR2 (germline): SGHNT, YYREEE (reference sequence). The CDR3 length is 14 residues. J lost 4 bases, V lost 5 bases, and 6 bases had no gene match. CDR3: CASSAPSGYNEQFF. The CDR3 nucleotides are TGTGCCAGCAGTGCCCCTAGCGGATACAATGAGCAGTTCTTC.